The rows below give T cell receptor beta chains drawn from one sample of a study of cytomegalovirus exposure and HLA in healthy donors. Only in-frame clones appear in the TCRdb table, and some are missing; sequencing was by immunoSEQ multiplex PCR. The data hold 35,000 to 45,000 clones, with approximately 80% observed a single time. Sequenced sample: PBMCs. The receptors here all came from a woman under 30 in good health and CMV-seropositive. CDR3s include the opening cysteine and the closing phenylalanine or tryptophan. The D gene is left open where the match is weak. Clone size appears in some rows only: once, few, many, or a class for an expanded clone.

clone size,J gene,V gene,D gene,CDR3 DNA,CDR3 protein
-,TRBJ2-1,TRBV9,TRBD2,TGTGCCAGCAGCCCCTTAGGTGGGAGGGGCTCCTACAATGAGCAGTTCTTC,CASSPLGGRGSYNEQFF
-,TRBJ2-3,TRBV29-1,TRBD2,TGCAGCGTTGGAAGGCGGGAGGAGGGGCAGTATTTT,CSVGRREEGQYF
-,TRBJ2-7,TRBV11-3,TRBD1,TGTGCCAGCAGCTCCACCCGGGACAGGGGAGACGAGCAGTACTTC,CASSSTRDRGDEQYF
-,TRBJ2-7,TRBV19,TRBD2,TGTGCCAGTAGTATCACCAGCGGGATCGACGAGCAGTACTTC,CASSITSGIDEQYF
-,TRBJ1-4,TRBV2,TRBD1,TGTGCCAGCAGTGATTTTTCAGGGGGCAATGAAAAACTGTTTTTT,CASSDFSGGNEKLFF
-,TRBJ2-3,TRBV11-2,TRBD2,TGTGCCAGCAGCACCCAGCGGGGGGGTCGGGATACGCAGTATTTT,CASSTQRGGRDTQYF
-,TRBJ2-1,TRBV27,-,TGTGCCAGCAGGGGTAGCGAAAGCTCCTACAATGAGCAGTTCTTC,CASRGSESSYNEQFF
once,TRBJ2-7,TRBV7-3,-,TGTGCCAGCAGCTTAAGGCCAGGGAGGAGCGAGCAGTACTTC,CASSLRPGRSEQYF
-,TRBJ2-7,TRBV30,TRBD1,TGTGCCTGGGCCCGACAGGGGCCTTCCTACGAGCAGTACTTC,CAWARQGPSYEQYF
-,TRBJ2-7,TRBV28,-,TGTGCCAGCAGTTTCATCTACGAGCAGTACTTC,CASSFIYEQYF
-,TRBJ1-4,TRBV27,TRBD1,TGTGCCAGCAGTTTCACCCCCCACCCGGGACAGTTTAATGAAAAACTGTTTTTT,CASSFTPHPGQFNEKLFF
-,TRBJ2-3,TRBV27,-,TGTGCCAGCAGTATCACCCCGGGCCAGAGGGCGGATACGCAGTATTTT,CASSITPGQRADTQYF
-,TRBJ1-1,TRBV7-2,-,TGTGCCAGCAGCCCGAGGGTTGTTTCGAGCACTGAAGCTTTCTTT,CASSPRVVSSTEAFF
-,TRBJ2-1,TRBV2,-,TGTGCCAGCACAACCCAGGCGAATGAGCAGTTCTTC,CASTTQANEQFF
-,TRBJ2-1,TRBV14,-,TGTGCCAGCAGCCAAGGGGCGGGCCCCTACAATGAGCAGTTCTTC,CASSQGAGPYNEQFF
-,TRBJ2-3,TRBV10-3,TRBD2,TGTGCCATCAGTAGGCTAGCGGGTAGCACAGATACGCAGTATTTT,CAISRLAGSTDTQYF
-,TRBJ1-4,TRBV18,-,TGTGCCAGCGGGAAAACTTTCACTCGGGGAGGCGATAATGAAAAACTGTTTTTT,CASGKTFTRGGDNEKLFF
-,TRBJ1-2,TRBV28,TRBD1,TGTGCCAGCAGTTCCGCCGGGACAGGGCTAGAAGGCTACACCTTC,CASSSAGTGLEGYTF